This T cell receptor (beta chain) comes out of a study of long-term antiretroviral therapy in people with HIV (dated by TCRdb to between 2020 and 2023). In the study overall: The earliest samples were collected about a decade before the 2015 WHO recommendation for immediate ART, when ART was typically delayed until CD4 counts fell. Test extractions of a monoclonal T-cell line alongside approximately 34 polyclonal samples showed no cross-contamination during QIAcube processing. The cohort contributed about 200 cryopreserved PBMC samples from about 33 adults with confirmed HIV infection, collected serially over a mean of around 6 years (range 1-12). Whether ART initiation and durable HIV suppression were associated with changes in peripheral blood TRB repertoire composition and diversity was tested in a retrospective serial study. About 35% of the 30 participants with HIV were female. Study-level results and caveats: Unsorted PBMC were profiled instead of sorted CD4+ and CD8+ T cells because pre-ART samples had limited cell numbers. Expanded TRB clones identified before ART initiation dominated the repertoire across all time points, though the dominance fluctuated and decreased in many PLHIV after ART. HIV repertoires had narrower CDR3 length ranges than controls, and the network structure suggested an antigen-experienced repertoire that shifted only slightly toward naive after ART. Starting ART was linked to a significant rise in TRB diversity, yet even after long-term ART the diversity remained significantly lower than in transplant donor controls. The samples were dated from about 2004 to 2018, and the ART regimens that were used may be less effective than current ART regimens. Since PBMC availability was limited, sequencing covered only the TCR beta chain, with no alpha chain pairing. Inferences about post-ART repertoire changes are limited because no data were available on ART adherence, viral resistance or therapy changes.

The immunoSEQ hsTCRB v3.0 assay was used at survey level resolution to sequence the TRB variable region. The target sequencing depth for TRB was 40,000-50,000 T-cell genomes per sample. TRB libraries were pooled and sequenced on an Illumina MiSeq using a v3 150-cycle kit. The source study handled its data this way. Repertoire analysis was performed in R inside a reproducible Nextflow workflow that covered QC, data transformation and analysis. LymphoSeq2, an R package for exploring AIRR-Seq data, was used to implement custom analyses. A handful of samples that produced fewer than 5000 total TRB sequences were removed, so some 180 HIV repertoires were analyzed. Among the 170 to 200 retained HIV repertoires, 55 to 60 were collected before ART initiation and 120 to 140 after ART initiation. Repertoires were downsampled to 5000 TRB nucleotide sequences, with summary statistics averaged over 100 downsampling iterations. Only TRB sequences with CDR3 regions of at least seven amino acids were retained for analysis. Diversity was measured with a Shannon entropy-derived clonality score and the Gini coefficient. In the repertoire networks, any two of the top 5000 CDR3 amino acid sequences were linked whenever the two sequences differed by an edit distance of one. Antigen specificity groups and MHC restriction were predicted for TRB CDR3 amino acid sequences with GLIPH2. CDR3 amino acid sequences were matched against VDJdb and McPAS-TCR to flag known CMV, EBV, HIV or tissue antigen associations. Pre-ART, post-ART and control groups were compared with Wilcoxon signed-rank tests and Holm-Bonferroni correction. TCRdb obtained this table from immuneACCESS and retained in-frame rearrangements with V and J assigned. These tables miss some clones; where compared with another copy, unresolved V genes account for less than half of the shortfall, and the remainder is unexplained. D and trimming come from the DNA, and the V and J calls and clone size come from that table. In this sample the table shows 20,000 to 30,000 clones, around 85% of which occur a single time. Together, the top ten hold approximately 9% of the sample.

V trim: 1 base; J trim: 7 bases; unmatched bases: 2. The CDR3 starts with the cysteine, ends with the phenylalanine, and has 14 residues. The only DNA kept is the CDR3, 42 bases in frame from the first base. Via the germline V gene, CDR1 is MNHNS and CDR2 SASEGT. To be included, a participant needed at least one PBMC sample from before ART initiation plus at least two post-ART samples. Treatment was received in the United States of America by all participants with HIV. Before DNA extraction, cryopreserved samples containing about 0.95-10 million PBMC were thawed and washed. At the time of the earliest PBMC sample, participants with HIV were aged between about 20 and 55 years. PBMC samples from each participant spanned 1-4 timepoints before ART initiation and 2-8 timepoints after ART initiation, with a median of 7 samples. For every participant, serial HIV viral load, CD4+ T-cell count, ART history and demographic data were obtained. Genomic DNA was extracted from unsorted PBMC with a Qiagen kit on a QIAcube, with processing performed in batches of 12 samples.

A word on this clone: No cognate antigen has been identified for it. Base qualities are not at hand, and no much larger clone is one base apart.

The clonotype comes from a middle-aged man with HIV. Rearrangement joined TRBV6-1 to TRBJ1-2, and 11 junction bases match TRBD1. Sequencing was performed on unsorted PBMCs, taken 2.3 years after starting antiretroviral therapy. The sequence in DNA is TGTGCCAGCAGTGAAGGGACAGGGGGCTCTGGCTACACCTTC. Translated, it gives CASSEGTGGSGYTF.